The 22 T cell receptor beta chains presented below share a single source sample, sequenced in a study of read filtering for tumor transcriptome and immune sequencing. Molecular barcoded adaptors covering alpha/delta and beta/gamma chains were used on 400 ng RNA. Using its own MiXCR run on the reads, TCRdb lists one record per CDR3 protein. The sample yields 20,000 to 25,000 distinct CDR3 sequences, approximately 14% seen once. Sequencing input: a population of CD138-negative cells sorted from bone marrow. These TCRs come from a donor at least 40 years old with multiple myeloma.

This clonotype was seen ten or more times. The CDR3 nucleotides are TGCGCCAGCAGCCCGATAGCGGGATACGAGCAGTACTTC. This sequence encodes CASSPIAGYEQYF. The chain carries TRBV5-1 and TRBJ2-7, with 8 positions matching TRBD2. The CDR3 loop spans 13 amino acids. Losses at the gene ends were 4 bases for V and 4 bases for J; bases not matched to a gene: 4. CDR1 is SGHRS, CDR2 YFSETQ, per germline. Variable domain in full (rest from reference TRBV5-1 and TRBJ2-7): KAGVTQTPRYLIKTRGQQVTLSCSPISGHRSVSWYQQTPGQGLQFLFEYFSETQRNKGNFPGRFSGRQFSNSRSEMNVSTLELGDSALYLCASSPIAGYEQYFGPGTRLTVT.

This clonotype appeared a few times. A read error may be the cause here, since a much bigger clone is one base away. This chain connects TRBV14 to TRBJ2-2, with D maybe TRBD2 (6 bases). The CDR3 covers 15 residues. CDR1 SGHDN and CDR2 FVKESK come from the germline V gene. The CDR3 sequence: CASSQDITYTGGLFF. The CDR3 bases are TGTGCCAGCAGCCAAGATATAACGTACACCGGGGGGCTGTTTTTT. The variable domain in full, with the rest retrieved from reference TRBV14 and TRBJ2-2, is EAGVTQFPSHSVIEKGQTVTLRCDPISGHDNLYWYRRVMGKEIKFLLHFVKESKQDESGMPNNRFLAERTGGTYSTLKVQPAELEDSGVYFCASSQDITYTGGLFFGEGSRLTVL.

This clonotype was picked up many times. The V gene is TRBV12-3 or TRBV12-4, the J gene TRBJ2-2; TRBD1 agrees at 7 bases. The CDR3 contains 15 residues. The V segment lost 3 bases and the J segment 1 base; nucleotides outside the gene matches: 2. As DNA, the CDR3 is TGTGCCAGCAGTTTCCGGACAGGGAACACCGGGGAGCTGTTTTTT. This gives the protein CASSFRTGNTGELFF.

A remark on this clonotype: Being one base from a much bigger clone, this may be a read error. This chain joins TRBV7-9 and TRBJ2-1; 9 bases line up with TRBD2. The germline V gene has CDR1 SEHNR and CDR2 FQNEAQ (reference sequence). Losses at the gene ends were 5 bases for V and 4 bases for J; bases not matched to a gene: 12. The CDR3 is 17 residues long. The CDR3 bases are TGTGCCAGCAGCCCAGAGGCTAGCGGGACCCTATACAATGAGCAGTTCTTC. Encoded protein: CASSPEASGTLYNEQFF.

This clonotype was seen more than once but under ten times. The chain links TRBV20-1 to TRBJ2-5; 12 bases match TRBD2. The V gene end was trimmed by 2 bases and the J gene end by 4 bases; junction bases not matched to a gene: 8. This CDR3 region has 16 residues. The germline V gene has CDR1 DFQATT and CDR2 SNEGSKA (reference sequence). The CDR3 loop is CSARPRLAGVPETQYF. The CDR3 bases are TGCAGTGCTAGACCCCGACTAGCGGGAGTTCCAGAGACCCAGTACTTC.

This clonotype was observed at least ten times. The V gene is TRBV6-5, the J gene TRBJ2-7, with 9 bases aligning to TRBD2. The V segment lost 4 bases and the J segment 0 bases; nucleotides outside the gene matches: 7. Germline loops: CDR1 MNHEY, CDR2 SVGAGI. CDR3 length: 16 residues. DNA of the CDR3: TGTGCCAGCAGTTCCCCAGGGACTAGCAGCTCCTACGAGCAGTACTTC. Protein: CASSSPGTSSSYEQYF.

In its sample, this clonotype was seen many times. The rearrangement links TRBV5-1 to TRBJ1-2; 10 nucleotides align to TRBD1. V was pared by 3 bases and J by 3 bases, with 5 bases of the junction left unmatched. The CDR3 is made up of 15 amino acids. Germline V gene lookup returns CDR1 SGHRS and CDR2 YFSETQ. The CDR3 nucleotides read TGCGCCAGCAGCTACGGGACAGGGGAGTACTATGGCTACACCTTC. It translates to CASSYGTGEYYGYTF.

The sample holds many counts of this clonotype. The CDR3 spells CASSQGPRAANEKLFF. The CDR3, as DNA: TGCGCCAGCAGCCAGGGGCCCAGGGCGGCTAATGAAAAACTGTTTTTT. This chain connects TRBV4-1 to TRBJ1-4; a weak D match, TRBD1 (5 bases). The CDR3 is 16 residues long. V was cut by 3 bases and J by 3 bases, with 14 bases left in between. CDR1 and CDR2 (germline): MGHRA, YSYEKL.

The table lists this clonotype with many counts. V is TRBV20-1 and J is TRBJ1-3, with D tentatively TRBD1 (6 bases). The CDR3 contains 15 residues. Trimming pared 1 base from V and 1 base from J, leaving 11 bases between. Germline CDR1 reads DFQATT; CDR2 reads SNEGSKA (reference sequence). CDR3 region: CSARVGRGSGNTIYF. CDR3 nucleotides: TGCAGTGCTAGAGTCGGCAGGGGTTCTGGAAACACCATATATTTT.

This clonotype appeared many times. This chain links TRBV12-3 or TRBV12-4 with TRBJ1-1; 7 positions agree with TRBD1. V dropped 1 base and J dropped 1; count of bases not matched to a gene: 0. The length of the CDR3 is 14 residues. CDR3 amino acids: CASSLDRGNTEAFF. The CDR3 DNA follows: TGTGCCAGCAGTTTAGACAGGGGGAACACTGAAGCTTTCTTT.

Many counts were recorded for this clonotype. V gene TRBV7-9 combines with J gene TRBJ2-1; D may be TRBD1 (6 bases). The CDR3 has 16 amino acids. V was pared by 3 bases and J by 0 bases, with 12 bases between. Germline V gene sequence: CDR1 SEHNR, CDR2 FQNEAQ (reference sequence). The CDR3, as DNA: TGTGCCAGCAGCTTCTATACAGGGAGCTCCTACAATGAGCAGTTCTTC. Translating it yields CASSFYTGSSYNEQFF.

This clonotype was counted at least ten times. The chain is built from TRBV20-1 and TRBJ2-2, with 7 bases that match TRBD1. Looked up from germline, CDR1 is DFQATT and CDR2 is SNEGSKA (reference sequence). The CDR3 extends over 15 amino acids. Trimming at V came to 4 bases and at J to 4 bases, leaving 9 bases not matched to a gene. The chain's CDR3 is CSATRQGAPTGELFF. CDR3 nucleotides: TGCAGTGCTACGAGACAGGGTGCCCCCACCGGGGAGCTGTTTTTT.

In the case of this clonotype: This may stem from a read error, because a much larger clone lies one nucleotide away. The genes are TRBV2 and TRBJ1-1, with D maybe TRBD1 (6 bases). Per the germline V gene, CDR1 is SNHLY and CDR2 is FYNNEI. CDR3 length equals 13 residues. The CDR3 DNA sequence: TGTGCCAGCAGGGACAGAAGGGAAACTGGAGCTTTCTTT. Translation gives CASRDRRETGAFF. Combining the CDR3 with reference TRBV2 and TRBJ1-1 gives the whole variable domain EPEVTQTPSHQVTQMGQEVILRCVPISNHLYFYWYRQILGQKVEFLVSFYNNEISEKSEIFDDQFSVERPDGSNFTLKIRSTKLEDSAMYFCASRDRRETGAFFGQGTRLTVV.

This clonotype was found many times. This chain uses TRBV2 with TRBJ2-1, with 9 positions matching TRBD2. J was trimmed by 4 bases and V by 3 bases; bases with no gene match: 7. This CDR3 comprises 16 residues. CDR1 SNHLY and CDR2 FYNNEI come from the germline V gene. The CDR3 coding sequence is TGTGCCAGCAGTGAGGGCTCGGCGGGAGGGTACAATGAGCAGTTCTTC. It encodes CASSEGSAGGYNEQFF.

In its sample, this clonotype ranks as medium-sized. DNA for the CDR3: TGTGCCAGCAGCAAAGCTAGCGTTAACTCCTACAATGAGCAGTTCTTC. This codes for CASSKASVNSYNEQFF. This chain uses TRBV28 with TRBJ2-1, with TRBD2 as a possible D gene (6 bases). The CDR3 length is 16 residues. Trimming removed 6 bases from V and 0 bases from J, with 15 bases in between. CDR1 and CDR2 (germline): MDHEN, SYDVKM.

This clonotype came up many times. The CDR3 sequence is CASSLGLADRSSYNEQFF. In DNA form, the CDR3 reads TGTGCCAGCAGCTTGGGACTAGCGGATAGAAGCTCCTACAATGAGCAGTTCTTC. The chain couples TRBV5-4 to TRBJ2-1, with 9 bases identical to TRBD2. Trimming at V came to 0 bases and at J to 0 bases, leaving 7 bases not matched to a gene. Per germline, CDR1 SGHNT and CDR2 YYREEE (reference sequence). The CDR3 totals 18 residues.

This clonotype has a handful of counts. The chain uses TRBV27 and TRBJ2-1; TRBD2 aligns across 10 bases. Trimming at V came to 2 bases and at J to 7 bases, leaving 5 bases not matched to a gene. Germline V gene sequence: CDR1 MNHEY, CDR2 SMNVEV (reference sequence). The CDR3 consists of 15 residues. CDR3 coding DNA: TGTGCCAGCAGTTTAAGCGGGGGGGCCATTAATGAGCAGTTCTTC. This codes for CASSLSGGAINEQFF.

The rearrangement links TRBV3-1 to TRBJ2-7; TRBD2 matches at 9 bases. Germline V gives CDR1 LGHDT, CDR2 YNNKEL (reference sequence). The CDR3 covers 15 residues. The J segment lost 7 bases and the V segment lost 4 bases, leaving 11 bases of the junction unmatched. Here the CDR3 reads CASSPTSGGLGEQYF. The CDR3 DNA sequence: TGTGCCAGCAGCCCGACTAGCGGCGGCCTCGGAGAGCAGTACTTC.

Comments on this clonotype: At one end the junction does not follow the germline gene, possibly because of a read error. CDR3 in amino acids: CASRVFELAGALFF. For the CDR3, the DNA is TGTGCCAGCAGGGTGTTTGAGCTAGCCGGGGCGCTGTTTTTT. The gene calls are TRBV2 and TRBJ2-2; D possibly uses TRBD1 or TRBD2 (5 bases each). CDR3 length equals 14 residues. Germline V gives CDR1 SNHLY, CDR2 FYNNEI.

This clonotype has at least ten counts. This chain uses TRBV5-1 with TRBJ2-5; D call uncertain. Germline V CDR1 and CDR2: SGHRS, YFSETQ. Trimming took 7 bases from V and 3 from J, leaving 13 bases between them. CDR3 length: 13 residues. CDR3 DNA sequence: TGCGCCAGCGGCGACACGCTAGAAGAGACCCAGTACTTC. Its translation is CASGDTLEETQYF.

Ten or more counts support this clonotype. The chain recombines TRBV5-5 with TRBJ1-4, with D perhaps matching TRBD1 (5 bases). This CDR3 has 17 residues. V lost 3 bases to trimming and J lost 8 bases, with 23 bases between them. Germline CDR1 reads SGHKS; CDR2 reads YYEKEE (reference sequence). In DNA, the CDR3 is TGTGCCAGCAGCTCTCTCTTAGGGGCAGGGAAGGACGAAAAACTGTTTTTT. It yields the protein CASSSLLGAGKDEKLFF. Combining the CDR3 with reference TRBV5-5 and TRBJ1-4 gives the whole variable domain DAGVTQSPTHLIKTRGQQVTLRCSPISGHKSVSWYQQVLGQGPQFIFQYYEKEERGRGNFPDRFSARQFPNYSSELNVNALLLGDSALYLCASSSLLGAGKDEKLFFGSGTQLSVL.

This clonotype was recorded at least ten times. The chain combines TRBV5-1 with TRBJ2-1, with 8 bases lining up with TRBD2. Germline values: CDR1 SGHRS, CDR2 YFSETQ. Trimming removed 1 base from V and 5 bases from J; junction bases left unmatched: 5. CDR3 length: 15 amino acids. CDR3 protein: CASSLLAGGNNEQFF. Here the CDR3 DNA reads TGCGCCAGCAGCTTGCTCGCGGGAGGAAACAATGAGCAGTTCTTC.